Following are 15 T cell receptor beta chains from one sample sequenced in a study of blood T cells in healthy people across ages (dated by TCRdb to 2015 to 2017). Libraries came from 5' RACE. TCRdb records Illumina HiSeq 2500 as the sequencer. A second PCR of about 6 to 12 cycles was performed with a sample-barcoded 5' primer and a J-beta primer mix. In TCRdb, the public reads were trimmed at Q25 with fastp and aligned with MiXCR, with productive beta chains retained. Identical CDR3 protein sequences are pooled into one entry, listed with their most common genes and DNA. This sample holds 700,000 to 950,000 distinct CDR3 sequences; 43% were observed only once. The top ten hold 20% to 25% of the sample. What was sequenced was blood. These receptors were collected from a woman in her sixties in good health.

As to this clonotype: The junction and the germline gene differ at one end; a read error may be behind it. The genes are TRBV6-2 or TRBV6-3 and TRBJ2-7, with 10 bases fitting TRBD2. The V gene's germline CDR1 is MNHEY and CDR2 SVGEGT. This CDR3 contains 14 residues. The CDR3 loop is CDSSYVAGGYEQYF. The DNA for the CDR3 is TGCGACAGCAGTTATGTAGCGGGAGGATACGAGCAGTACTTC.

This chain uses TRBV20-1 with TRBJ2-7; 11 bases align to TRBD2. Trimming removed 1 base from V and 2 bases from J; junction bases left unmatched: 1. The germline gives CDR1 DFQATT, CDR2 SNEGSKA (reference sequence). This CDR3 contains 14 residues. CDR3 DNA: TGCAGTGCTAGAGTAGCGGGAGGGACCTACGAGCAGTACTTC. It translates to CSARVAGGTYEQYF.

The gene calls are TRBV7-9 and TRBJ2-3, with D perhaps TRBD2 (5 bases). V lost 9 bases, J lost 2 bases, and 9 bases lay in between. The V gene's germline CDR1 is SEHNR and CDR2 FQNEAQ (reference sequence). The CDR3 is 12 residues long. In DNA form, the CDR3 reads TGTGCCAGGGCGGGCAACACAGATACGCAGTATTTT. It yields the protein CARAGNTDTQYF.

The rearrangement joins TRBV15 to TRBJ2-1; 9 bases map to TRBD1. The junction had 2 bases not matched to a gene; V was cut back by 8 bases and J by 6 bases. The CDR3 is 12 residues long. CDR1 is LNHNV, CDR2 YYDKDF, per germline (reference sequence). CDR3 sequence: CATLDRGNEQFF. The CDR3 nucleotides read TGTGCCACCCTGGACAGGGGCAATGAGCAGTTCTTC. Complete variable domain (other parts from reference TRBV15 and TRBJ2-1): DAMVIQNPRYQVTQFGKPVTLSCSQTLNHNVMYWYQQKSSQAPKLLFHYYDKDFNNEADTPDNFQSRRPNTSFCFLDIRSPGLGDTAMYLCATLDRGNEQFFGPGTRLTVL.

There are a few counts of this clonotype. The CDR3 coding sequence is TGTGCCAGCAGTGAAGGGTTGCGGGCCACCACCTACGAGCAGTACTTC. Protein sequence: CASSEGLRATTYEQYF. The chain couples TRBV2 to TRBJ2-7; D perhaps matches TRBD2 (5 bases). The CDR3 length is 16 residues. Germline values: CDR1 SNHLY, CDR2 FYNNEI. The V end was cut by 1 base, the J end by 2 bases, with 15 bases between.

This clonotype turned up a few times. V usage is TRBV15 and J usage is TRBJ1-1; D might be TRBD1 (5 bases). The V and J ends lost 5 bases and 3 bases respectively, with 10 bases between them. CDR1 and CDR2 from the germline V gene are LNHNV and YYDKDF (reference sequence). This CDR3 contains 13 residues. The CDR3 loop reads CATSWGGDTEAFF. The CDR3, as DNA: TGTGCCACCAGCTGGGGAGGGGACACTGAAGCTTTCTTT.

The chain uses TRBV12-3 or TRBV12-4 and TRBJ1-2; D uncertain. There are 14 residues in the CDR3. Trimming removed 0 bases from V and 0 bases from J, with 5 bases in between. In DNA form, the CDR3 reads TGTGCCAGCAGTTTAGCGTTTCCTAACTATGGCTACACCTTC. It specifies CASSLAFPNYGYTF.

This clonotype was counted only a few times. The chain recombines TRBV10-3 with TRBJ2-1; 8 bases map to TRBD1. From germline, CDR1 is ENHRY and CDR2 SYGVKD. The CDR3 spans 12 residues. J gave up 9 bases and V 6 bases, and 4 bases lay outside the gene matches. CDR3 sequence reads: CAISWDRTEQFF. CDR3 sequence (DNA): TGTGCCATCAGCTGGGACAGGACTGAGCAGTTCTTC.

This chain links TRBV9 with TRBJ2-2; 12 positions match TRBD2. The germline V gene has CDR1 SGDLS and CDR2 YYNGEE. The CDR3 runs to 15 residues. J gave up 3 bases and V 6 bases, and 3 bases lay outside the gene matches. CDR3 sequence: CASTASGRDTGELFF. In nucleotides, the CDR3 is TGTGCCAGCACGGCTAGCGGGAGGGACACCGGGGAGCTGTTTTTT.

The genes are TRBV7-3 and TRBJ2-3; D is perhaps TRBD1 or TRBD2 (5 bases each). Per the germline V gene, CDR1 is SGHTA and CDR2 is FQGTGA. The CDR3 sequence is 16 residues long. V lost 3 bases and J 1 base, leaving 14 bases between the germline ends. The CDR3 bases are TGTGCCAGCAGCTTCGGTGGGGGAGCGGGCACAGATACGCAGTATTTT. Its translation: CASSFGGGAGTDTQYF. The complete variable domain, with remaining parts taken from reference TRBV7-3 and TRBJ2-3, reads GAGVSQTPSNKVTEKGKYVELRCDPISGHTALYWYRQSLGQGPEFLIYFQGTGAADDSGLPNDRFFAVRPEGSVSTLKIQRTERGDSAVYLCASSFGGGAGTDTQYFGPGTRLTVL.

The V gene is TRBV2, the J gene TRBJ2-1; tentative D call: TRBD2 (5 bases). The J call is in doubt because the DNA end fits TRBJ2-7 better. CDR1 SNHLY and CDR2 FYNNEI come from the germline V gene. This CDR3 region has 14 residues. CDR3 in amino acids: CASSASFSYNEQYF. CDR3 nucleotide sequence: TGTGCCAGCAGTGCTAGCTTTTCCTACAATGAGCAGTACTTC.

Turning to this clonotype: A much bigger clone sits one base away, suggesting this may be a read error. V is TRBV12-3 or TRBV12-4 and J is TRBJ2-3; 8 positions match TRBD2. The CDR3 consists of 15 residues. After removal of 7 bases from V and 1 base from J, the junction contained 7 bases not matched to a gene. The CDR3 spells CASNRREVGTDTQYF. In DNA form, the CDR3 reads TGTGCCAGCAATAGGCGGGAGGTCGGCACAGATACGCAGTATTTT.

This chain links TRBV20-1 with TRBJ2-3, with a weak D call TRBD2 (6 bases). The V gene lost 3 bases and the J gene lost 1 base, with 11 bases spanning the gap. CDR1 and CDR2 from the germline V gene are DFQATT and SNEGSKA (reference sequence). The CDR3 totals 14 residues. The DNA for the CDR3 is TGCAGTGCTAGCCTGCGGGAAGGCACAGATACGCAGTATTTT. Protein: CSASLREGTDTQYF.

In the case of this clonotype: A much larger clone is a single base away; this may be a read error. This chain connects TRBV6-2 or TRBV6-3 to TRBJ2-1; 9 nucleotides match TRBD2. This CDR3 has 13 residues. CDR1 is MNHEY and CDR2 is SVGEGT in the germline V gene. V lost 2 bases to trimming and J lost 13 bases; unmatched junction nucleotides: 6. The CDR3 nucleotides are TGTGCCAGCAGTTACGGCGGGGGGGAGACCCAGTTCTTC. As protein: CASSYGGGETQFF.

Points on this clonotype: Being one base from a much bigger clone, this may be a read error. This rearrangement joins TRBV29-1 to TRBJ2-3; TRBD2 matches at 8 bases. The germline V gene has CDR1 SQVTM and CDR2 ANQGSEA. V gave up 3 bases and J gave up 4 bases; unmatched junction bases: 18. This CDR3 has 18 amino acids. In DNA, the CDR3 is TGCAGCGTTGACCCCTGGGGGGGAACAAGCGGGAGCGCAGATACGCAGTATTTT. It specifies CSVDPWGGTSGSADTQYF.